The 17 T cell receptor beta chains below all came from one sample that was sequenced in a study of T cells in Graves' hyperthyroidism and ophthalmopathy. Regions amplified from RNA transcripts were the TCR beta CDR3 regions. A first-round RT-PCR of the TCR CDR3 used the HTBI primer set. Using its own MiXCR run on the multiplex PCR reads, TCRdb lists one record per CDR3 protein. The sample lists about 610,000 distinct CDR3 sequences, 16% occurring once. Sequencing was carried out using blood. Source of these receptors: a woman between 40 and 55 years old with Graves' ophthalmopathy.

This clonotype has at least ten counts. CDR3 in DNA: TGTGCCAGCACCCACAGGCAATCCGATGAGCAGTTCTTC. It translates to CASTHRQSDEQFF. This chain connects TRBV3-1 to TRBJ2-1; a possible D gene is TRBD1 (5 bases). This CDR3 has 13 amino acids. Trimming removed 7 bases from V and 8 bases from J, with 15 bases in between. In germline, CDR1 is LGHDT, CDR2 YNNKEL (reference sequence).

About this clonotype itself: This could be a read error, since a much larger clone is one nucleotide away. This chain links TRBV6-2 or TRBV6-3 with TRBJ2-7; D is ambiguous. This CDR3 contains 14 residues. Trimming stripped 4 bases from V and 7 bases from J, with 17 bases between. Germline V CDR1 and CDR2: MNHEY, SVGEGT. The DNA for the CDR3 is TGTGCCAGCAGTTTCTGGACCGGCATGGATGAGCAGTACTTC. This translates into CASSFWTGMDEQYF.

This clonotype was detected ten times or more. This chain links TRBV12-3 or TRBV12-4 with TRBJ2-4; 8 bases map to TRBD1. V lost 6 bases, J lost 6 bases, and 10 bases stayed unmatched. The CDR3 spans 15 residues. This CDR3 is CASSLGQAELNIQYF. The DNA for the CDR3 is TGTGCCAGCAGCTTGGGACAGGCCGAATTAAACATTCAGTACTTC.

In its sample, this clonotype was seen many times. CDR3 sequence (DNA): TGTGCCAGCAGGGAGGCCGGGGCGCAGTACGAGCAGTACTTC. This encodes CASREAGAQYEQYF. This chain joins TRBV28 and TRBJ2-7; tentatively, D is TRBD1 or TRBD2 (5 bases each). Germline values: CDR1 MDHEN, CDR2 SYDVKM. The CDR3 consists of 14 residues. V was clipped by 6 bases and J by 4 bases, with 16 bases between them. The whole variable domain, remainder taken from reference TRBV28 and TRBJ2-7, is DVKVTQSSRYLVKRTGEKVFLECVQDMDHENMFWYRQDPGLGLRLIYFSYDVKMKEKGDIPEGYSVSREKKERFSLILESASTNQTSMYLCASREAGAQYEQYFGPGTRLTVT.

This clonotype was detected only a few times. The CDR3 here is CASSDGLWSTDTQYF. CDR3 DNA sequence: TGTGCCAGCAGTGACGGGCTATGGAGCACAGATACGCAGTATTTT. V usage is TRBV2 and J usage is TRBJ2-3; no clear D gene. Trimming stripped 3 bases from V and 0 bases from J, with 10 bases between. This CDR3 has 15 amino acids. Per germline, CDR1 SNHLY and CDR2 FYNNEI.

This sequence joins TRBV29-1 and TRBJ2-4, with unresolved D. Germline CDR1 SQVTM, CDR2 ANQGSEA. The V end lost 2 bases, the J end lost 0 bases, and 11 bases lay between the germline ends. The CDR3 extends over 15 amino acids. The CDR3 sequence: CSVETLPSAKNIQYF. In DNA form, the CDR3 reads TGCAGCGTTGAAACACTCCCCTCAGCCAAAAACATTCAGTACTTC.

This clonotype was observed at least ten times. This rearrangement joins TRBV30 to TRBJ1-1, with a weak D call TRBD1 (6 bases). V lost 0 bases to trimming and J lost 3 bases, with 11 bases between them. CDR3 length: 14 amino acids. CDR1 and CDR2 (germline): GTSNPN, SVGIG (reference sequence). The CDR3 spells CAWSVGGSYTEAFF. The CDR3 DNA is TGTGCCTGGAGTGTAGGGGGATCTTACACTGAAGCTTTCTTT.

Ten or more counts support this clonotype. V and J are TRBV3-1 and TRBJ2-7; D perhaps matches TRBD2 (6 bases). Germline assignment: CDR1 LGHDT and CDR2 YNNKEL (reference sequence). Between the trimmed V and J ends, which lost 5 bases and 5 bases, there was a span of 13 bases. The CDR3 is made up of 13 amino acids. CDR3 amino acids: CASSFGTLNEQYF. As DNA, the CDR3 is TGTGCCAGCAGCTTTGGGACTTTGAACGAGCAGTACTTC.

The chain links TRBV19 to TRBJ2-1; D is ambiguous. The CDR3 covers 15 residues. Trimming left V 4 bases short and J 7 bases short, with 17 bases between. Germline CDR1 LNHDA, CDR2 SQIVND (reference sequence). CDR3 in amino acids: CASSTPARLGNEQFF. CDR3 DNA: TGTGCCAGTAGTACACCGGCGCGGTTGGGAAATGAGCAGTTCTTC.

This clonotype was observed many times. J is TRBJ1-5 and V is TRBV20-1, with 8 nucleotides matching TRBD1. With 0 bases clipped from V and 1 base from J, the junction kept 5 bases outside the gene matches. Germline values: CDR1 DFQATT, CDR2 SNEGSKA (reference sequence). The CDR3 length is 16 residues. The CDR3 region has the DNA TGCAGTGCTAGAGATTCACACAGGGGGAGCAATCAGCCCCAGCATTTT. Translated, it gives CSARDSHRGSNQPQHF.

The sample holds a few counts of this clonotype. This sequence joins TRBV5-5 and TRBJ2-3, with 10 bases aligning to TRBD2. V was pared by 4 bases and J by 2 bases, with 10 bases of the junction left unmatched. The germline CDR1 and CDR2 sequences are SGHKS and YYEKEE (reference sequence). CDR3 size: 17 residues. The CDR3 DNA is TGTGCCAGCAGCCATAGCGGGAGGAATCGGGTCACAGATACGCAGTATTTT. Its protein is CASSHSGRNRVTDTQYF. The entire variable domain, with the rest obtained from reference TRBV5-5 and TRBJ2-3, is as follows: DAGVTQSPTHLIKTRGQQVTLRCSPISGHKSVSWYQQVLGQGPQFIFQYYEKEERGRGNFPDRFSARQFPNYSSELNVNALLLGDSALYLCASSHSGRNRVTDTQYFGPGTRLTVL.

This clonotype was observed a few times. The CDR3 reads CASSLFFSGNTIYF. CDR3 in DNA: TGTGCCAGCAGTTTATTTTTCTCTGGAAACACCATATATTTT. The chain couples TRBV12-3 or TRBV12-4 to TRBJ1-3; D gene ambiguous. The V gene lost 2 bases and the J gene lost 0 bases, with 5 bases spanning the gap. This CDR3 is built from 14 residues.

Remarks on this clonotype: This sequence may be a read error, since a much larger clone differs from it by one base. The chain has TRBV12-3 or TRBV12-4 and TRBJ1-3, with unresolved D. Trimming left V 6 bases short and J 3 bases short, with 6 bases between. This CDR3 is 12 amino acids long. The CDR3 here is CASSQIGNTIYF. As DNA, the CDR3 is TGTGCCAGCAGCCAAATTGGAAACACCATATATTTT.

The CDR3 is CSASTGTEKLFF. In DNA, the CDR3 is TGCAGTGCTTCAACCGGGACAGAAAAACTGTTTTTT. This rearrangement joins TRBV20-1 to TRBJ1-4; possibly TRBD1 for D (6 bases). CDR3 length equals 12 residues. Germline CDR1 and CDR2: DFQATT and SNEGSKA (reference sequence). The V end lost 5 bases, the J end lost 8 bases, and 12 bases lay between the germline ends.

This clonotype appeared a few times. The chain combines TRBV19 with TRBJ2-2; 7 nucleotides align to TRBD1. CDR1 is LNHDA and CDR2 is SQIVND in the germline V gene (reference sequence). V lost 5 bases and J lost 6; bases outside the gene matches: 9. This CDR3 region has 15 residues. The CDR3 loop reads CASSPKQGRAGELFF. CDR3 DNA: TGTGCCAGTAGTCCCAAACAGGGGCGGGCCGGGGAGCTGTTTTTT. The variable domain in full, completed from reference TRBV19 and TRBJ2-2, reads DGGITQSPKYLFRKEGQNVTLSCEQNLNHDAMYWYRQDPGQGLRLIYYSQIVNDFQKGDIAEGYSVSREKKESFPLTVTSAQKNPTAFYLCASSPKQGRAGELFFGEGSRLTVL.

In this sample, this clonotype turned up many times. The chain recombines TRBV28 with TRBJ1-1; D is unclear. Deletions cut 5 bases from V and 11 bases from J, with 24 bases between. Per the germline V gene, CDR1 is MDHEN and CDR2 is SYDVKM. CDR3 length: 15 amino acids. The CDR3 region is CASSPPGSAPFRAFF. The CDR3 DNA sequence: TGTGCCAGCAGTCCTCCGGGATCCGCACCATTCCGGGCTTTCTTT.

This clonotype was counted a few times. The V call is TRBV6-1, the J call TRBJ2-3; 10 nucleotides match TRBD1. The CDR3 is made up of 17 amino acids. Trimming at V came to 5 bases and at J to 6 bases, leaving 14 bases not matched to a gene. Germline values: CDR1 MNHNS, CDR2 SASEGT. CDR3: CASSSRLGGQGSDTQYF. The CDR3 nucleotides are TGTGCCAGCAGTTCCCGGTTGGGGGGACAGGGGTCGGATACGCAGTATTTT.